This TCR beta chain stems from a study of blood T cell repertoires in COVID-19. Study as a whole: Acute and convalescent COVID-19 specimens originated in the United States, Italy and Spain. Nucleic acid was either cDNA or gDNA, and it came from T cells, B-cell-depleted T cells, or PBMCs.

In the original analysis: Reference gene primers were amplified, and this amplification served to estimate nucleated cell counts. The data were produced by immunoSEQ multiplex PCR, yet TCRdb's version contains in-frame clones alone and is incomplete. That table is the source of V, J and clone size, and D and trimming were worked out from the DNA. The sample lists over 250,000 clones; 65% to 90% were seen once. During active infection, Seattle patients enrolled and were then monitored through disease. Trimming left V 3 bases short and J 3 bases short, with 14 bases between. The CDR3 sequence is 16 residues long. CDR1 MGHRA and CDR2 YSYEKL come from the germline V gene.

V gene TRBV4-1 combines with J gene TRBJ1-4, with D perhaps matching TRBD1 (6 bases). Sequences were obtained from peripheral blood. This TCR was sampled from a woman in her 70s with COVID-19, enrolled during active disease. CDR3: CASSHPKQGSNEKLFF. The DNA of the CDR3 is TGCGCCAGCAGCCACCCAAAACAGGGATCTAATGAAAAACTGTTTTTT.